This TCR beta chain emerged from a study of glioma-infiltrating T cells. The CDR3 is 15 residues long. CDR1 DFQATT and CDR2 SNEGSKA come from the germline V gene (reference sequence). The iRepertoire nested amplicon-rescue multiplex PCR amplified TCR alpha and beta CDR3s from RNA. TCRdb ran MiXCR on the multiplex PCR reads and lists one entry per CDR3 protein. The sample shows about 380,000 distinct CDR3 sequences, about two fifths of them seen only once. About this clonotype itself: Relative to the germline gene, one junction end is altered; a read error may explain this.

V gene TRBV20-1 combines with J gene TRBJ2-7, with D perhaps matching TRBD1 or TRBD2 (6 bases each). Input material: glioma tissue, nonneoplastic brain tissue, or PBMCs (not recorded which). The clonotype comes from a human donor with low-grade glioma or glioblastoma, undergoing nonglioma brain surgery, or in good health (not recorded which). The chain's CDR3 is CSARVPGPGAYEHYF. CDR3 nucleotides: TGCAGTGCTAGAGTTCCGGGTCCGGGGGCCTACGAGCACTACTTC.